This paragraph reports one TCR beta chain. The target of this receptor is not known. Qualities for individual bases were not recorded, and no much larger clone is one base off. TCRbeta CDR3 regions were amplified from genomic DNA by means of the immunoSEQ Assay, a bias-controlled multiplex PCR. Regarding the original processing steps: The number of nucleated cells in each sample was estimated by amplification of reference gene primers within the assay. To quantify the absolute abundance of each unique TCRbeta CDR3 rearrangement, sequence reads were collapsed and filtered. Productive Simpson clonality was computed per sample as the square root of Simpson's diversity index over productive rearrangements. Sourced from immuneACCESS, this table was stored by TCRdb with only in-frame sequences that have V and J called. A share of the clones is absent; for the studies checked, an unresolved V gene accounts for under half, and the remainder has no known explanation. V and J calls and clone size are those listed in that table; D and trimming were worked out from the DNA. This sample comprises roughly 200,000 clones, about 82% of them detected only once. The top ten clones comprise 6.5% of the sample.

The CDR3, cysteine through phenylalanine, is 16 amino acids long. Just the 48-base CDR3 DNA is kept, in frame starting at base 1. Sequences MNHEY (CDR1) and SVGEGT (CDR2) are obtained from the germline V gene. The germline V end is reduced by 0 bases and the J end by 3 bases; junction bases left unmatched: 7. This entry belongs to a study of blood T cell repertoires in COVID-19 (dated by TCRdb to about 2020). With regard to the full study: Samples from collaborators originated in the United States, Italy and Spain and spanned both the acute and convalescent phases of COVID-19. HLA class I and class II types, where available, came from metadata supplied by the sample provider rather than from assay-based typing. The sample metadata nearly always contained a de-identified subject ID, COVID-19 status, age in years and sex. The prospective study material was composed of cDNA or gDNA derived from T cells, B-cell-depleted T cells, or PBMCs. A freely available public database, intended as a resource for researchers studying the immune response to SARS-CoV-2, is where the repertoires were released. Subjects who had been exposed to COVID-19, were actively infected with it, or had recovered from it provided the deeply sampled blood TCRbeta repertoires that made up the dataset. Samples were obtained from the ongoing ImmuneRACE study (first 160 participants) and from about 1,300 subjects provided by 6 global collaborators. Results the study describes overall, beyond this receptor: How much clinical and demographic metadata was included differed by source and by participant, and the metadata was provided uncurated.

Collaborating institutions collected whole blood in K2EDTA tubes following their own protocols. For TCRbeta analysis, collaborators shipped samples in one of three forms: frozen whole blood, isolated PBMCs, or DNA extracted from either of those sample types. The receptor chain draws on TRBV6-2 or TRBV6-3 and TRBJ1-2, with 7 bases matching TRBD1. The source of this sequence is a man aged 70-80 years with active or convalescent COVID-19. The sample taken for sequencing was peripheral blood. The CDR3 amino acid sequence is: CASSYSIAGTDYGYTF. The base sequence is TGTGCCAGCAGTTACTCGATTGCCGGGACAGACTATGGCTACACCTTC.